This T cell receptor (beta chain) stems from a study of cytomegalovirus exposure and HLA in healthy donors. Findings and limits, study-wide: Most sequenced TCRs were rare (though some public TCRs occurred in many donors).

CDR1 is SNHLY, CDR2 FYNNEI, per germline. V lost 5 bases, J lost 3 bases, and 6 bases stayed unmatched. CDR3 length: 14 amino acids. TCRdb's copy holds only in-frame clones and misses some; the assay was immunoSEQ multiplex PCR. Of roughly 100,000 clones in the sample, over 85% were seen once. About this clone: Its target is unknown.

This receptor was identified in a woman aged 18-29 years in good health and CMV-seronegative. Material: PBMCs. This chain joins TRBV2 and TRBJ1-2; 7 bases match TRBD1. The CDR3 DNA reads as TGTGCCAGCAGTACCAGGACAGGTGACTATGGCTACACCTTC. This translates into CASSTRTGDYGYTF.